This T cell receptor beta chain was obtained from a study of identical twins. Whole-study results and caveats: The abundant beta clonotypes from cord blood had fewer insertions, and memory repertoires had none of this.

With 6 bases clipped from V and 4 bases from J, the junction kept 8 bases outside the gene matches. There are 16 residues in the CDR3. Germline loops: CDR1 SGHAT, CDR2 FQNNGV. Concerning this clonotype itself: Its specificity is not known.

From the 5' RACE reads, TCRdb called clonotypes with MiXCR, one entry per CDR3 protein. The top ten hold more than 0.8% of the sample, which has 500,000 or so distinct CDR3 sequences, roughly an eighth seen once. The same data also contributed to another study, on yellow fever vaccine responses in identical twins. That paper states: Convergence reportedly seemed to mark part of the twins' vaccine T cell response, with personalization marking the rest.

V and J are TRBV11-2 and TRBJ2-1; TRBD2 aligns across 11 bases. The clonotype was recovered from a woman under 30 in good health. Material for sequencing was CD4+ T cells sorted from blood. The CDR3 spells CASSYRLAGKYNEQFF. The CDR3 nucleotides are TGTGCCAGCAGTTACAGACTAGCGGGGAAATACAATGAGCAGTTCTTC.